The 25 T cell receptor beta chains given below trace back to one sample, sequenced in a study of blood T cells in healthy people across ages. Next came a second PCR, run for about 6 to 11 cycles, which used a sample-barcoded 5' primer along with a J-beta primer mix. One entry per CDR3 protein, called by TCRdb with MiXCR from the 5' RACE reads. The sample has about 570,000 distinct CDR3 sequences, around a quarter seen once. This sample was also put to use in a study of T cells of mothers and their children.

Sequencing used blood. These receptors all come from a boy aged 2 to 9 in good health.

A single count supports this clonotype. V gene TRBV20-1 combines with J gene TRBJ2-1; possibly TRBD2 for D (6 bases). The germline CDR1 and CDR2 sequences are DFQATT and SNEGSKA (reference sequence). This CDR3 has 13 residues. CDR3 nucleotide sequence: TGCAGCGGGGAACTAGCAGTGGGCAATGAGCAGTTCTTC. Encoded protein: CSGELAVGNEQFF.

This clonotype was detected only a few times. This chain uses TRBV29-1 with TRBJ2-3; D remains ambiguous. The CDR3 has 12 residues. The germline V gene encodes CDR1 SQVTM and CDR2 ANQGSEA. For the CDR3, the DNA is TGCAGTTCCTCTCCTAGCACAGATACGCAGTATTTT. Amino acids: CSSSPSTDTQYF.

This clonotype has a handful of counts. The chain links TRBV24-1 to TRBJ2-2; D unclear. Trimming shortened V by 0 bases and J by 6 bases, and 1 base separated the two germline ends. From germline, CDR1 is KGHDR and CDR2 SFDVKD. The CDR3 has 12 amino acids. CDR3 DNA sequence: TGTGCCACCAGTGATTTGCCCGGGGAGCTGTTTTTT. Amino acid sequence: CATSDLPGELFF.

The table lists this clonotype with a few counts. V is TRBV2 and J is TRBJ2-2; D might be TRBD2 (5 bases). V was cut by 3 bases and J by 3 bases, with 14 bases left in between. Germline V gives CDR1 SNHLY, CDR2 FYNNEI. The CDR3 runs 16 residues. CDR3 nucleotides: TGTGCCAGCAGTGAGAGAGCGGTCTGGGACACCGGGGAGCTGTTTTTT. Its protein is CASSERAVWDTGELFF.

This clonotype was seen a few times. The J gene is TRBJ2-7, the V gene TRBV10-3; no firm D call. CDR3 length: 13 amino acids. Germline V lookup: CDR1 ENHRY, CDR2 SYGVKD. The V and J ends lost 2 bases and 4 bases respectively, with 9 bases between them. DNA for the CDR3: TGTGCCATCAGTGAGGGCAGAGAATACGAGCAGTACTTC. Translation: CAISEGREYEQYF.

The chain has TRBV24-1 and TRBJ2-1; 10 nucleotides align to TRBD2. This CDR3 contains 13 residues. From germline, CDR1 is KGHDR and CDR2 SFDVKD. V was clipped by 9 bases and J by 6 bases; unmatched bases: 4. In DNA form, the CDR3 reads TGTGCCACCGCAGTAGCGGGGGGCAATGAGCAGTTCTTC. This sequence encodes CATAVAGGNEQFF.

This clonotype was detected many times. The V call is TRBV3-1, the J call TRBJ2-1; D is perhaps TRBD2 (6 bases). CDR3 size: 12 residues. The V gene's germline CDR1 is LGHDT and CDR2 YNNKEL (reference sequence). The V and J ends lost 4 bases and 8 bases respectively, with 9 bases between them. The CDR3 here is CASSPWEDEQFF. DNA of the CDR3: TGTGCCAGCAGCCCATGGGAGGATGAGCAGTTCTTC.

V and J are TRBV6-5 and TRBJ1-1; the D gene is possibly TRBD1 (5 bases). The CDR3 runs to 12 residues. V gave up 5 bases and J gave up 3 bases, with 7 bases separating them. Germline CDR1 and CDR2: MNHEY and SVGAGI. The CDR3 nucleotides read TGTGCCAGCAGTAGGGGAGACACTGAAGCTTTCTTT. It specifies CASSRGDTEAFF.

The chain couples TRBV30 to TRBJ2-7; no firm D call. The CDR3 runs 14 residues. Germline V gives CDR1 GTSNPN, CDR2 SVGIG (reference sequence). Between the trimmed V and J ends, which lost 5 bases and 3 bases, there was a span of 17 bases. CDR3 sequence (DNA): TGTGCCTGGGCCTTTTCAGGCTACGGCTACGAGCAGTACTTC. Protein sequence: CAWAFSGYGYEQYF.

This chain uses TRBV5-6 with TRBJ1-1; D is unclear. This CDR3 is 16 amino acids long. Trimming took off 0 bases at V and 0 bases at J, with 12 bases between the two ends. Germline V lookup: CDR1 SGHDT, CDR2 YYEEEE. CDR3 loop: CASSLGAGRMNTEAFF. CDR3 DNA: TGTGCCAGCAGCTTGGGGGCCGGCAGGATGAACACTGAAGCTTTCTTT.

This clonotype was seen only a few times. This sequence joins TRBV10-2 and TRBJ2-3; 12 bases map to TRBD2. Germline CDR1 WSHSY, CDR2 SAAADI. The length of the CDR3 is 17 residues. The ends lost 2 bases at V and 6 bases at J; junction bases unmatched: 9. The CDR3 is CASSEVLAGGAADTQYF. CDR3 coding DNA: TGCGCCAGCAGTGAGGTGCTAGCGGGAGGGGCAGCGGATACGCAGTATTTT.

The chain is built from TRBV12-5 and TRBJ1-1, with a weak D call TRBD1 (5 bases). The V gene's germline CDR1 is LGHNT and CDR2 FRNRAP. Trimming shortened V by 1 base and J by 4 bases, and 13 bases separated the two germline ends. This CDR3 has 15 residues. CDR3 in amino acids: CASGLGTSGATEAFF. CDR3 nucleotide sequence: TGTGCTAGTGGTTTGGGGACATCTGGGGCCACTGAAGCTTTCTTT.

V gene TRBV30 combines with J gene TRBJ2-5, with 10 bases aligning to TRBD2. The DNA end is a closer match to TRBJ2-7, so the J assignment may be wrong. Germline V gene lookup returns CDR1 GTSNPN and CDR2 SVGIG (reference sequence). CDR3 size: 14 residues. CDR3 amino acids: CAWTQRGGSYEQYF. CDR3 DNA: TGTGCCTGGACTCAGCGGGGGGGATCTTACGAGCAGTACTTC.

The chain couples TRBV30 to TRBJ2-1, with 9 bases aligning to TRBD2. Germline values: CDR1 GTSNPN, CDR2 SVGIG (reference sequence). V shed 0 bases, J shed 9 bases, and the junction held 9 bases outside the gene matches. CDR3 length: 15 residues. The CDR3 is CAWSVLLAGSSEQFF. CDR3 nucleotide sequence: TGTGCCTGGAGTGTACTTCTAGCGGGAAGTTCTGAGCAGTTCTTC.

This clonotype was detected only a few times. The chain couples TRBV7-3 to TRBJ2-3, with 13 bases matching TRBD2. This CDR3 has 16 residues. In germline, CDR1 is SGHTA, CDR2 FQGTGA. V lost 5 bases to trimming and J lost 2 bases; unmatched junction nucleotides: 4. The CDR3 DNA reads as TGTGCCAGCAGCCCGGGACTAGCGGGATACACAGATACGCAGTATTTT. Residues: CASSPGLAGYTDTQYF.

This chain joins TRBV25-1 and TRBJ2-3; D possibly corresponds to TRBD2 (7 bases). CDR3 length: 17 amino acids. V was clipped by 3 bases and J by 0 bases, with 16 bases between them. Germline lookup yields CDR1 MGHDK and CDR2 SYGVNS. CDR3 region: CASSDPPGGASTDTQYF. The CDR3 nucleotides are TGTGCCAGCAGTGATCCCCCTGGGGGGGCTAGCACAGATACGCAGTATTTT.

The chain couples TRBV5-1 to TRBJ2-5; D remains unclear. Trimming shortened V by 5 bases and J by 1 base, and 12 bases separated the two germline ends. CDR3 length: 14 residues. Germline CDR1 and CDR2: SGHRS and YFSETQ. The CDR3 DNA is TGCGCCAGCAGGCCTGTAACCCCCCAAGAGACCCAGTACTTC. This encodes CASRPVTPQETQYF. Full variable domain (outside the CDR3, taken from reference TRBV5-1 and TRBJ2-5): KAGVTQTPRYLIKTRGQQVTLSCSPISGHRSVSWYQQTPGQGLQFLFEYFSETQRNKGNFPGRFSGRQFSNSRSEMNVSTLELGDSALYLCASRPVTPQETQYFGPGTRLLVL.

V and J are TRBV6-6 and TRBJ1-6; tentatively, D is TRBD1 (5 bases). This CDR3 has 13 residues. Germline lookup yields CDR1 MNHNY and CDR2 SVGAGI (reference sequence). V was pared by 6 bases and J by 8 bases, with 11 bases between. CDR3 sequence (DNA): TGTGCCAGCAGCGGGACGGATTATTCACCCCTCCACTTT. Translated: CASSGTDYSPLHF.

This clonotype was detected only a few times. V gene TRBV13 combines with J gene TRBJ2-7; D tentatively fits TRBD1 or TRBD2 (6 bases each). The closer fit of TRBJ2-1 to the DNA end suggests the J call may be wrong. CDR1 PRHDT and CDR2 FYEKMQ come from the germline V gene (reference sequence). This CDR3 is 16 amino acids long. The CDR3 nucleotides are TGTGCCAGCAGCGGGGGGCAGGGGTTGACCTACAATGAGCAGTTCTTC. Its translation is CASSGGQGLTYNEQFF.

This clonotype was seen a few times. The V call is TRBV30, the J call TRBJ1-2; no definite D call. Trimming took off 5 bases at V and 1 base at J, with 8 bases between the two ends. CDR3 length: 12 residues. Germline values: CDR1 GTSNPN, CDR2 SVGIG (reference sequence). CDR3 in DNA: TGTGCCTGGTTAGCCGATAACTATGGCTACACCTTC. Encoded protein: CAWLADNYGYTF. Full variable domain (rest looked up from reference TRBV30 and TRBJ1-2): SQTIHQWPATLVQPVGSPLSLECTVEGTSNPNLYWYRQAAGRGLQLLFYSVGIGQISSEVPQNLSASRPQDRQFILSSKKLLLSDSGFYLCAWLADNYGYTFGSGTRLTVV.

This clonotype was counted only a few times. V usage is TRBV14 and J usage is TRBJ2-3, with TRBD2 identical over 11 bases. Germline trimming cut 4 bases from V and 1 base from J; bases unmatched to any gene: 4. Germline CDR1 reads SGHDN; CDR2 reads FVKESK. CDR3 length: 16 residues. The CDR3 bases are TGTGCCAGCAGCCTGTCGACTAGCGGGGGCACAGATACGCAGTATTTT. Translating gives CASSLSTSGGTDTQYF. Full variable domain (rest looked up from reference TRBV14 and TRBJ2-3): EAGVTQFPSHSVIEKGQTVTLRCDPISGHDNLYWYRRVMGKEIKFLLHFVKESKQDESGMPNNRFLAERTGGTYSTLKVQPAELEDSGVYFCASSLSTSGGTDTQYFGPGTRLTVL.

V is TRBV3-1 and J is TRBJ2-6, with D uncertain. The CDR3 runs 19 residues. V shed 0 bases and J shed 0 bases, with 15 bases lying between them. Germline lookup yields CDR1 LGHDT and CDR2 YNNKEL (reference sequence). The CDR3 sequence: CASSQDPRSLPSGANVLTF. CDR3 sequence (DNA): TGTGCCAGCAGCCAAGACCCCAGGTCCCTTCCCTCTGGGGCCAACGTCCTGACTTTC.

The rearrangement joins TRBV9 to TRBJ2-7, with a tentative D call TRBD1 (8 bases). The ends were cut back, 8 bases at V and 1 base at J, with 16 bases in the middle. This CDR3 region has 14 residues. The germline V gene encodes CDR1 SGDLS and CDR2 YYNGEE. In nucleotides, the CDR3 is TGTGCCAGTTCACAACAGGGGGGGTCCTACGAGCAGTACTTC. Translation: CASSQQGGSYEQYF. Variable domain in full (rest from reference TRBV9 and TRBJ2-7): DSGVTQTPKHLITATGQRVTLRCSPRSGDLSVYWYQQSLDQGLQFLIQYYNGEERAKGNILERFSAQQFPDLHSELNLSSLELGDSALYFCASSQQGGSYEQYFGPGTRLTVT.

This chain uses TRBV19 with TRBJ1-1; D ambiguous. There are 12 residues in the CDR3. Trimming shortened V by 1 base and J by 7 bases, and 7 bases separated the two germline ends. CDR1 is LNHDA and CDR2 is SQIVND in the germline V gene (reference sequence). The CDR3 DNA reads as TGTGCCAGTAGTATAGGAGGAGGTGAAGCTTTCTTT. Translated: CASSIGGGEAFF.

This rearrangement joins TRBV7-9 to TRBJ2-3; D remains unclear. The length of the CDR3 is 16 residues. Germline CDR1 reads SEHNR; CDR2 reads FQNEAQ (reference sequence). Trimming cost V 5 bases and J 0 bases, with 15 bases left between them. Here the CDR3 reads CASSPRLGASTDTQYF. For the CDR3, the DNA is TGTGCCAGCAGCCCGCGACTGGGTGCTAGCACAGATACGCAGTATTTT.